This paragraph covers one T cell receptor (beta chain) sequence. This sample was taken from a study of blood T cell repertoires in COVID-19. Overall study context: Some COVID-19 samples were acute and others convalescent; all came from the United States, Italy and Spain. PBMCs, B-cell-depleted T cells, or T cells were the source of the cDNA or gDNA that made up the material.

Repertoires were generated with immunoSEQ multiplex PCR, while TCRdb's copy carries only in-frame clones and drops some. The sample lists over 100,000 clones, roughly 80% seen once, with 12% in the top ten. V trimming: 5 bases; J trimming: 3 bases; junction bases outside the gene matches: 4. The CDR3 totals 13 residues. The V gene's germline CDR1 is MNHEY and CDR2 SVGAGI. This chain uses TRBV6-5 with TRBJ2-7; 7 bases are a match to TRBD1. This TCR was recovered from a woman aged 55-69 years with acute or convalescent COVID-19. The sample taken for sequencing was peripheral blood. CDR3 region: CASSLGQIYEQYF. The CDR3 DNA follows: TGTGCCAGCAGTCTGGGACAGATCTACGAGCAGTACTTC.